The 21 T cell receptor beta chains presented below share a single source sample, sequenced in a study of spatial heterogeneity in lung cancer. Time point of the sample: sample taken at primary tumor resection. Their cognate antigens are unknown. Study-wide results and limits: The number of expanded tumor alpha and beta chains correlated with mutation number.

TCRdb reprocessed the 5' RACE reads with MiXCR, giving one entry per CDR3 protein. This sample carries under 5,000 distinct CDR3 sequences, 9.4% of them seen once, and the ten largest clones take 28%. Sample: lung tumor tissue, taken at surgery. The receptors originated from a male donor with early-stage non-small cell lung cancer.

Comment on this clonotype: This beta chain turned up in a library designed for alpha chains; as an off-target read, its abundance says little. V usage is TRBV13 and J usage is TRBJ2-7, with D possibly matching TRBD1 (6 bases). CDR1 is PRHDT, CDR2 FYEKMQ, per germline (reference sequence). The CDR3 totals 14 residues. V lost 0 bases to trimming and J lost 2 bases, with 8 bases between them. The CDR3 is CASSLGSGAYEQYF. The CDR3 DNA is TGTGCCAGCAGCTTAGGATCAGGGGCCTACGAGCAGTACTTC.

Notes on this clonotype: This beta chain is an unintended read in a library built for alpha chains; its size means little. The CDR3 nucleotides are TGTGCCAGCAGTTTCCCCTCGACTAGCCAAGAGACCCAGTACTTC. This encodes CASSFPSTSQETQYF. The V gene is TRBV28, the J gene TRBJ2-5; a possible D gene is TRBD2 (6 bases). The CDR3 contains 15 residues. Trimming took 3 bases from V and 1 from J, leaving 12 bases between them. Germline V gene lookup returns CDR1 MDHEN and CDR2 SYDVKM.

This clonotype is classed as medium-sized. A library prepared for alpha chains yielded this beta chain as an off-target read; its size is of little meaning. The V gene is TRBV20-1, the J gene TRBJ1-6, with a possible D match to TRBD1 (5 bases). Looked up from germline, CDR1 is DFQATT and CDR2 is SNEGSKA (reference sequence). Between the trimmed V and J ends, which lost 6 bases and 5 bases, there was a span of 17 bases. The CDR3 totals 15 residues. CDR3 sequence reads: CSAVYSGTNNSPLHF. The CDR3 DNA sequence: TGCAGTGCAGTTTACTCCGGGACTAATAATTCACCCCTCCACTTT.

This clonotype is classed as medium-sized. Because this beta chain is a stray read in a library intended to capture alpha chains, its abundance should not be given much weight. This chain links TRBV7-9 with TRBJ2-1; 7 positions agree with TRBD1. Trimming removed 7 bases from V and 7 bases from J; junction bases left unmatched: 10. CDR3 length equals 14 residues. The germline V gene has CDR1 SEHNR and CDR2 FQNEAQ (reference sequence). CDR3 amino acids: CASTFLGQTNEQFF. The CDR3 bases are TGTGCCAGCACCTTCTTGGGACAGACAAATGAGCAGTTCTTC.

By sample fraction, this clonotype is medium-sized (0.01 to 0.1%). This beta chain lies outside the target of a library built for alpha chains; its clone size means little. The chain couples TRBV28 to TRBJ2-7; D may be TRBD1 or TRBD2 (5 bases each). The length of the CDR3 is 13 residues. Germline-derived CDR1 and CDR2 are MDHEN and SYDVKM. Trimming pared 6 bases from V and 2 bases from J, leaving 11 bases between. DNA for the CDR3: TGTGCCAGCAGGGGGACGGGAACCTACGAGCAGTACTTC. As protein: CASRGTGTYEQYF.

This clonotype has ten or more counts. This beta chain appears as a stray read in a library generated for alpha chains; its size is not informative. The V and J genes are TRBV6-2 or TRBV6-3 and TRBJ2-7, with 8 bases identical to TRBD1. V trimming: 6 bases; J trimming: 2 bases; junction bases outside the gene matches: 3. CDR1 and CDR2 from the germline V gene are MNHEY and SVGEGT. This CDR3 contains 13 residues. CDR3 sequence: CASRSDRAYEQYF. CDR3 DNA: TGTGCCAGCAGATCGGACAGGGCCTACGAGCAGTACTTC.

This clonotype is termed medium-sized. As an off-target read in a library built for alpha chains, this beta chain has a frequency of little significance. Here the CDR3 reads CATSMGVPDTQYF. The DNA of the CDR3 is TGTGCCACCAGTATGGGGGTCCCAGATACGCAGTATTTT. The chain has TRBV24-1 and TRBJ2-3; D may correspond to TRBD1 or TRBD2 (5 bases each). The V end lost 6 bases, the J end lost 4 bases, and 10 bases lay between the germline ends. The CDR3 sequence is 13 residues long. Germline CDR1 is KGHDR and CDR2 is SFDVKD.

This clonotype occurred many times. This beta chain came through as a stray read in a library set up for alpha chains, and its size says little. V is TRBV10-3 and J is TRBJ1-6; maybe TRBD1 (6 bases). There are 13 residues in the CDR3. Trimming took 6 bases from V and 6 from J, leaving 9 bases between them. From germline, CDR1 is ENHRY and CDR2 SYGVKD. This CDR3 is CAIRTGLNSPLHF. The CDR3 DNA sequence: TGTGCCATCAGGACAGGTCTTAATTCACCCCTCCACTTT.

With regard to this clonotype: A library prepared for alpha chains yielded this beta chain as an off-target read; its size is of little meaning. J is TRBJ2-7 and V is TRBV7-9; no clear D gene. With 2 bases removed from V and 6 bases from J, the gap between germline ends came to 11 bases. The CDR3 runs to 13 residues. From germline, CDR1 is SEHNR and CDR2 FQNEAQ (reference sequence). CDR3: CASSLTLISEQYF. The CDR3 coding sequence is TGTGCCAGCAGCTTAACACTCATCAGCGAGCAGTACTTC.

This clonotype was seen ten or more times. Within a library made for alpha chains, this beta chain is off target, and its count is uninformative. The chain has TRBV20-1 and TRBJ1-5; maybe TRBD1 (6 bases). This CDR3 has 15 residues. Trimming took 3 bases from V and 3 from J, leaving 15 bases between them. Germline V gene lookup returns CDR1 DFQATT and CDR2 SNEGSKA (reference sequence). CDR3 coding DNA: TGCAGTGCTAGTATCCTCGACAGGTTCAATCAGCCCCAGCATTTT. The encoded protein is CSASILDRFNQPQHF.

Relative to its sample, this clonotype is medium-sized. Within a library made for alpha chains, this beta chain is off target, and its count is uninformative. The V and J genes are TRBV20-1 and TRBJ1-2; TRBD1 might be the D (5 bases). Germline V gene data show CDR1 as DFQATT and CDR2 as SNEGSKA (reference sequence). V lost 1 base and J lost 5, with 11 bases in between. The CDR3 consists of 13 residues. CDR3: CSARVGDWYGYTF. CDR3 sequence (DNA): TGCAGTGCTAGAGTAGGGGATTGGTATGGCTACACCTTC.

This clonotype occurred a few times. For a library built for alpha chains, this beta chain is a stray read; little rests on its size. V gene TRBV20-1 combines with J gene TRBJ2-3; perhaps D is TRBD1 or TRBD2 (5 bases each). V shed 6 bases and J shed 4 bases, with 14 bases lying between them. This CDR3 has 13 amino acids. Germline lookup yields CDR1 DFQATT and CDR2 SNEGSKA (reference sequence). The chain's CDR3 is CSATREWADTQYF. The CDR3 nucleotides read TGCAGTGCCACCAGGGAGTGGGCAGATACGCAGTATTTT.

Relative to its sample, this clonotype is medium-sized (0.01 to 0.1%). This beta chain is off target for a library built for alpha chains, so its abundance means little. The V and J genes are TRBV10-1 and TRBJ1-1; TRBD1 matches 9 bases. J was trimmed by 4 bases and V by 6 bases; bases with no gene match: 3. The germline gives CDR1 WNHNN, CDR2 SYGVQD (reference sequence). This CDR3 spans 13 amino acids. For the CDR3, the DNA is TGCGCCAGCAGCAGGACAGGGGCCACTGAAGCTTTCTTT. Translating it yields CASSRTGATEAFF.

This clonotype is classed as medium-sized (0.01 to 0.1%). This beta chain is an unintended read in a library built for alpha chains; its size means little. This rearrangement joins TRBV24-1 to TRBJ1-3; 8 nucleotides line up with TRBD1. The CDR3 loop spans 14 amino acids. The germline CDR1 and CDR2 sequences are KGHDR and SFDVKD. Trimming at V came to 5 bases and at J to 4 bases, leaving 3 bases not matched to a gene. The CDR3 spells CATSGTGSGNTIYF. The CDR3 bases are TGTGCCACCAGTGGGACAGGGTCCGGAAACACCATATATTTT.

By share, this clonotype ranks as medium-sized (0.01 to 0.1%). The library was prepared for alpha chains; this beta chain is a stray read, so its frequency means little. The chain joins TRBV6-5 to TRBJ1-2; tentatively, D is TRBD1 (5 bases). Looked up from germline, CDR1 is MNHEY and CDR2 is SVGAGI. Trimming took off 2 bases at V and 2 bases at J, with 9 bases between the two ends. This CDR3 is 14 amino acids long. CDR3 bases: TGTGCCAGCAGTTACGCGGGGGGGAACTATGGCTACACCTTC. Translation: CASSYAGGNYGYTF.

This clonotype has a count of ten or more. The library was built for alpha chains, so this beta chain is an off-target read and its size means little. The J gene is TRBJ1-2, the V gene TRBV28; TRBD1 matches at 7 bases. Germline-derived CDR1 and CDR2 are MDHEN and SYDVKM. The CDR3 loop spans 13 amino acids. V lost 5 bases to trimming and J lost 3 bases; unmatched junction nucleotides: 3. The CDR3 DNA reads TGTGCCAGCAGTGAGGGACAGCACTATGGCTACACCTTC. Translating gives CASSEGQHYGYTF.

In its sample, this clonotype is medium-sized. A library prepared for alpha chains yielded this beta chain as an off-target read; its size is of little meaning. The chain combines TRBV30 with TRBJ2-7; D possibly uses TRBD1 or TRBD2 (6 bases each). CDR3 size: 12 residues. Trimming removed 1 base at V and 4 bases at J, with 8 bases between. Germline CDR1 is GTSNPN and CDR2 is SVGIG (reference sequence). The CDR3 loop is CAWSEGGYEQYF. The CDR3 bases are TGTGCCTGGAGTGAGGGGGGTTACGAGCAGTACTTC.

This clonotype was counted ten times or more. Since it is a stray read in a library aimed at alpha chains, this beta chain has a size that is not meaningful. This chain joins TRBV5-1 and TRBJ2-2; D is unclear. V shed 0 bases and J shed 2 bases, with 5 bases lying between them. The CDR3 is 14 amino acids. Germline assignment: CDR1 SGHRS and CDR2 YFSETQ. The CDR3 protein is CASSLDTNTGELFF. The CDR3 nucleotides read TGCGCCAGCAGCTTGGACACAAACACCGGGGAGCTGTTTTTT.

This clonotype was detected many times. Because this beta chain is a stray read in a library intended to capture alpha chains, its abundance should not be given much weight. The CDR3 is CASSSTSAGGFTDTQYF. CDR3 bases: TGTGCCAGCAGCTCTACGTCGGCGGGGGGATTCACAGATACGCAGTATTTT. This chain joins TRBV7-9 and TRBJ2-3; 8 bases are a match to TRBD2. The V gene end was trimmed by 4 bases and the J gene end by 2 bases; junction bases not matched to a gene: 11. The CDR3 is 17 amino acids. Germline V gene sequence: CDR1 SEHNR, CDR2 FQNEAQ (reference sequence).

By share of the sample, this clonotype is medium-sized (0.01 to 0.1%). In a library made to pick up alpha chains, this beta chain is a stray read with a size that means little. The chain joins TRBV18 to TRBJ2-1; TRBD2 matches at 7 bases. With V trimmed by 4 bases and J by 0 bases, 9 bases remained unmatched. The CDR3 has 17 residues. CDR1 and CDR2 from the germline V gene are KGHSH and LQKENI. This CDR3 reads CASSRTERGSSYNEQFF. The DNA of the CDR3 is TGTGCCAGCTCACGAACTGAGCGGGGCAGCTCCTACAATGAGCAGTTCTTC.

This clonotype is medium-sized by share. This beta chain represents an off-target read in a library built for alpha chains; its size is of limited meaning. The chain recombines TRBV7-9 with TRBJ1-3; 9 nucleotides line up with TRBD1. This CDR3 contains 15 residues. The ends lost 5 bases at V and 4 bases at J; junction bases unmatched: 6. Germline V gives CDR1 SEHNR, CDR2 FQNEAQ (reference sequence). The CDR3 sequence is CASSQWTGDGNTIYF. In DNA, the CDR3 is TGTGCCAGCAGCCAATGGACAGGGGACGGAAACACCATATATTTT.